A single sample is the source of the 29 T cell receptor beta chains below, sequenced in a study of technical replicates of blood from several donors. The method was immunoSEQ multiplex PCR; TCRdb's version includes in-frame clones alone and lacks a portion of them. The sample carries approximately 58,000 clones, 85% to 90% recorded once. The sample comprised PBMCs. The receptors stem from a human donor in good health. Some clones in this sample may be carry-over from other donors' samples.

CDR3 nucleotide sequence: TGTGCCAGCAGCGCATACGGGAACTATGGCTACACCTTC. The encoded protein is CASSAYGNYGYTF. The rearrangement links TRBV9 to TRBJ1-2; D not resolved. Trimming stripped 3 bases from V and 2 bases from J, with 8 bases between. The CDR3 is 13 amino acids. CDR1 SGDLS and CDR2 YYNGEE come from the germline V gene.

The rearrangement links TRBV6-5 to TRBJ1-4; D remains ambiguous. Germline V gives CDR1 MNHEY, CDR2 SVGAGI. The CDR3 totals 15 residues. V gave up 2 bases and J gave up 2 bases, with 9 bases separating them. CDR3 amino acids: CASSYGGRTNEKLFF. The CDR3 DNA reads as TGTGCCAGCAGTTACGGAGGGCGGACTAATGAAAAACTGTTTTTT.

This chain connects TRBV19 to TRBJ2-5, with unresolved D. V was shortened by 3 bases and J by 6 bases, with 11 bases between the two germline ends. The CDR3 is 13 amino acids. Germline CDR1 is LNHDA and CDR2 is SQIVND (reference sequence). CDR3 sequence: CASSIERLKTQYF. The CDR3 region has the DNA TGTGCCAGTAGTATCGAGCGCCTGAAGACCCAGTACTTC.

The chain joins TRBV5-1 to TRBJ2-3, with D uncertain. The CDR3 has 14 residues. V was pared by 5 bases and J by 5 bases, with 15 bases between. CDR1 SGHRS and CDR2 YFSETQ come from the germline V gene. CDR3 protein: CASSRWSIVDTQYF. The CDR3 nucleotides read TGCGCCAGCAGTCGGTGGAGTATCGTAGATACGCAGTATTTT.

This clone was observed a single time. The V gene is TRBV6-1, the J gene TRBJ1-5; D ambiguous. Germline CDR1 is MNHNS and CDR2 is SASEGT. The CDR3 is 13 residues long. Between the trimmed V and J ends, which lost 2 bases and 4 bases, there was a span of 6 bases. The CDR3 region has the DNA TGTGCCAGCAGTGAAACCCAGAATCAGCCCCAGCATTTT. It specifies CASSETQNQPQHF.

CDR3 in amino acids: CASSISSDRVPYNEQFF. The CDR3 DNA reads TGTGCCAGTAGTATATCGTCTGACAGGGTTCCCTACAATGAGCAGTTCTTC. The chain employs TRBV19 and TRBJ2-1, with 7 bases fitting TRBD1. Germline V gene data show CDR1 as LNHDA and CDR2 as SQIVND (reference sequence). V was clipped by 2 bases and J by 2 bases; unmatched bases: 9. This CDR3 is 17 amino acids long.

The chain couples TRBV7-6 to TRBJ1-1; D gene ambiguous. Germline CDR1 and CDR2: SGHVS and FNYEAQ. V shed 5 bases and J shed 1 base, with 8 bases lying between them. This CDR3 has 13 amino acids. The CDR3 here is CASSTQENTEAFF. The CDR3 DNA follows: TGTGCCAGCAGCACACAAGAGAACACTGAAGCTTTCTTT.

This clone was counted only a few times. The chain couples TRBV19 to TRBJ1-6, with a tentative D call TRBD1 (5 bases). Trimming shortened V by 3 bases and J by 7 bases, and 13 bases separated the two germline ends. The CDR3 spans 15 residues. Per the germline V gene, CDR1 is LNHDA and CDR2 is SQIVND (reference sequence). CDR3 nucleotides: TGTGCCAGTAGTATCCGGGCAGGGAGGAATTCACCCCTCCACTTT. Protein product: CASSIRAGRNSPLHF.

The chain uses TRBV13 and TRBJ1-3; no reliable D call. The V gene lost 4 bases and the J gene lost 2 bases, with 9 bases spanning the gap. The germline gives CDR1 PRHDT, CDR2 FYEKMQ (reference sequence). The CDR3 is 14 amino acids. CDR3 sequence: CASSSRGAGNTIYF. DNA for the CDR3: TGTGCCAGCAGCTCCCGGGGTGCTGGAAACACCATATATTTT.

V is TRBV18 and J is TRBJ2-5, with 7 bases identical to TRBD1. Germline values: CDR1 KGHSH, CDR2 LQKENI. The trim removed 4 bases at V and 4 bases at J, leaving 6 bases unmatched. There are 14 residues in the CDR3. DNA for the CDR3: TGTGCCAGCTCACAGGAGACAGGGACAGAGACCCAGTACTTC. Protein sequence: CASSQETGTETQYF.

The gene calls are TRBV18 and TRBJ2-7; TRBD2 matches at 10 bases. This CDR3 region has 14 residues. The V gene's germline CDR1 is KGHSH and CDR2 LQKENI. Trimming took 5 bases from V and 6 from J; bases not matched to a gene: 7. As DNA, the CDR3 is TGTGCCAGCTCATCATCTAGCGGGAGAAGCGAGCAGTACTTC. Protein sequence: CASSSSSGRSEQYF. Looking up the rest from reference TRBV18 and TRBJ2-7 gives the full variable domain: NAGVMQNPRHLVRRRGQEARLRCSPMKGHSHVYWYRQLPEEGLKFMVYLQKENIIDESGMPKERFSAEFPKEGPSILRIQQVVRGDSAAYFCASSSSSGRSEQYFGPGTRLTVT.

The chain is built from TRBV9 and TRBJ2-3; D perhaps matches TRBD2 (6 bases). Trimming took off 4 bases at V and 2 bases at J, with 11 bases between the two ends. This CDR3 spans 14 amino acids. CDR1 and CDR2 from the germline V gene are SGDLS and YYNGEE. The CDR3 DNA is TGTGCCAGCAGCCGACTAGATGTCACAGATACGCAGTATTTT. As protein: CASSRLDVTDTQYF.

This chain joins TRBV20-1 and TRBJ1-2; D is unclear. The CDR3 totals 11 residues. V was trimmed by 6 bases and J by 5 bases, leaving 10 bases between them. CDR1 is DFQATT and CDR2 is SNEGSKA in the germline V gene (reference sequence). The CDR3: CSASTDYGYTF. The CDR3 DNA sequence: TGCAGTGCAAGTACAGATTATGGCTACACCTTC.

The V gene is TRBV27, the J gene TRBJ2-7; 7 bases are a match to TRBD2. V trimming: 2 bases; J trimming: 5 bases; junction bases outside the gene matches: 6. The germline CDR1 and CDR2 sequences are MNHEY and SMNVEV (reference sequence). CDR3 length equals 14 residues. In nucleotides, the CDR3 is TGTGCCAGCAGTTTAAATGTGGGAGGGAACGAGCAGTACTTC. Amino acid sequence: CASSLNVGGNEQYF.

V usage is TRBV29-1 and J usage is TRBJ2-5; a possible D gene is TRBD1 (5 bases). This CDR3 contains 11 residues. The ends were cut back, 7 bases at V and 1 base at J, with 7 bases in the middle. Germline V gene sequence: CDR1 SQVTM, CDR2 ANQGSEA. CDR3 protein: CSGGGQETQYF. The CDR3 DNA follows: TGCAGCGGGGGCGGCCAAGAGACCCAGTACTTC.

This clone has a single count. The CDR3 bases are TGTGCCAGCAGCGTAGAACAGCCGGGACTAGCGGGAGGCCCATACAATGAGCAGTTCTTC. It translates to CASSVEQPGLAGGPYNEQFF. The V and J genes are TRBV9 and TRBJ2-1; 15 bases match TRBD2. After removal of 0 bases from V and 4 bases from J, the junction contained 11 bases not matched to a gene. The germline gives CDR1 SGDLS, CDR2 YYNGEE. This CDR3 region has 20 residues. Drawing the rest from reference TRBV9 and TRBJ2-1, the complete variable domain is DSGVTQTPKHLITATGQRVTLRCSPRSGDLSVYWYQQSLDQGLQFLIQYYNGEERAKGNILERFSAQQFPDLHSELNLSSLELGDSALYFCASSVEQPGLAGGPYNEQFFGPGTRLTVL.

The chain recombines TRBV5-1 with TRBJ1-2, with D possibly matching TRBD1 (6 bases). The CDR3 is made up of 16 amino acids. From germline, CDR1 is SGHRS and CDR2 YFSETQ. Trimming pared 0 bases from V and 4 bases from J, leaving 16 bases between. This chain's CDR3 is CASSLAERGIGYGYTF. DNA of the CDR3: TGCGCCAGCAGCTTGGCGGAAAGGGGGATCGGCTATGGCTACACCTTC.

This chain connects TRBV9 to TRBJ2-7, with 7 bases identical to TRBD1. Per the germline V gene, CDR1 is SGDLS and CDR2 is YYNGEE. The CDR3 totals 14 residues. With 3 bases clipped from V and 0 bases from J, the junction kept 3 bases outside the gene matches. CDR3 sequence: CASSADRYSYEQYF. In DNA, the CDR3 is TGTGCCAGCAGCGCGGACAGGTACTCCTACGAGCAGTACTTC.

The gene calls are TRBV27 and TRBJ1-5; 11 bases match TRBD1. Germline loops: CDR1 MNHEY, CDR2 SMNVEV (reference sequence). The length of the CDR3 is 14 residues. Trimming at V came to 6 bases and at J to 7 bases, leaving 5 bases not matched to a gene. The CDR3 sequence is CASSRDRGKQPQHF. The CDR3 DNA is TGTGCCAGCAGCCGGGACAGGGGGAAACAGCCCCAGCATTTT.

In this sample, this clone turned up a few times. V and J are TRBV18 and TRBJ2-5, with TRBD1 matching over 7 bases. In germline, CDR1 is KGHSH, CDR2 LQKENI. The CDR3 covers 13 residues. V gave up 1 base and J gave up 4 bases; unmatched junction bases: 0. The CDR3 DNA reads TGTGCCAGCTCACCACGACAGGGAGAGACCCAGTACTTC. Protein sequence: CASSPRQGETQYF.

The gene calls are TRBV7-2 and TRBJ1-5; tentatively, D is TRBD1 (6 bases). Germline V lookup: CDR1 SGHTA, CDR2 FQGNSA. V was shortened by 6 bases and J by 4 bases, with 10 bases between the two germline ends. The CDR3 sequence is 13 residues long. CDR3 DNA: TGTGCCAGCAGTTTGACAGGAAATCAGCCCCAGCATTTT. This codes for CASSLTGNQPQHF.

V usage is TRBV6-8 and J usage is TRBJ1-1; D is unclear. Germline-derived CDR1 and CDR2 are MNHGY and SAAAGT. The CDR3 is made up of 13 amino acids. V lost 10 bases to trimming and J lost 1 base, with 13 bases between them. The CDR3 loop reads CAKEINPNTEAFF. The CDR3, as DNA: TGTGCCAAAGAGATTAACCCGAACACTGAAGCTTTCTTT.

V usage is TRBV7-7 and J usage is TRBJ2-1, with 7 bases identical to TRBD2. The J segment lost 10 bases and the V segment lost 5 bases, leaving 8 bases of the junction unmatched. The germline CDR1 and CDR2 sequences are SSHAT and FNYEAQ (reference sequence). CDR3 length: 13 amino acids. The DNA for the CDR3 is TGTGCCAGCAGCCAACTGGGGGGGGGAGAGCAGTTCTTC. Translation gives CASSQLGGGEQFF. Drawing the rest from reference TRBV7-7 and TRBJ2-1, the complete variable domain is GAGVSQSPRYKVTKRGQDVTLRCDPISSHATLYWYQQALGQGPEFLTYFNYEAQPDKSGLPSDRFSAERPEGSISTLTIQRTEQRDSAMYRCASSQLGGGEQFFGPGTRLTVL.

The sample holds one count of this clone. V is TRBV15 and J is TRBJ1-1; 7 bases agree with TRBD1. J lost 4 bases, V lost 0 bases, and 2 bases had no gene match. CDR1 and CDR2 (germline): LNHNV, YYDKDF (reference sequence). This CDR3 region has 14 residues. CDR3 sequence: CATSRDRGFTEAFF. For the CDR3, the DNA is TGTGCCACCAGCAGAGACAGGGGGTTCACTGAAGCTTTCTTT.

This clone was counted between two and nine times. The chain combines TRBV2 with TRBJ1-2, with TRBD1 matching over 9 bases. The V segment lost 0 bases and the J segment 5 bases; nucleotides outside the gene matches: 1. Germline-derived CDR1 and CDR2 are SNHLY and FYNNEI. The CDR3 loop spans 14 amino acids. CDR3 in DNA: TGTGCCAGCAGTGAAGCCGGGACAGGGTATGGCTACACCTTC. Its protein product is CASSEAGTGYGYTF.

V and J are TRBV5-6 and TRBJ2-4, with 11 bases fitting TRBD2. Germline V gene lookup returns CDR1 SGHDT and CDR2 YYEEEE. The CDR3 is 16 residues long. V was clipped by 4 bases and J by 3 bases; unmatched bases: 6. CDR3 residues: CASSSTSGGYKNIQYF. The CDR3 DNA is TGTGCCAGCAGCAGCACTAGCGGGGGTTACAAAAACATTCAGTACTTC.

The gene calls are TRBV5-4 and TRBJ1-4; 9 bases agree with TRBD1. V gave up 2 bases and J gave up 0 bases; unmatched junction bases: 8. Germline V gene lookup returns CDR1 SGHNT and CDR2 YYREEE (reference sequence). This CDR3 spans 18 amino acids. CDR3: CASSLGTGYPSTNEKLFF. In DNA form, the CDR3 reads TGTGCCAGCAGCTTAGGGACAGGGTATCCTTCAACTAATGAAAAACTGTTTTTT. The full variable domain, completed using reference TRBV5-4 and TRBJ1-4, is ETGVTQSPTHLIKTRGQQVTLRCSSQSGHNTVSWYQQALGQGPQFIFQYYREEENGRGNFPPRFSGLQFPNYSSELNVNALELDDSALYLCASSLGTGYPSTNEKLFFGSGTQLSVL.

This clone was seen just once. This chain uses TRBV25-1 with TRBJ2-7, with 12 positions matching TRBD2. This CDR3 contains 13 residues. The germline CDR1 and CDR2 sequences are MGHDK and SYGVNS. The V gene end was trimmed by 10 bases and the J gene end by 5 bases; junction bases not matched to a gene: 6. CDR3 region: CATRTSGENEQYF. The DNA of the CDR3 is TGTGCCACCAGGACTAGCGGGGAGAACGAGCAGTACTTC.

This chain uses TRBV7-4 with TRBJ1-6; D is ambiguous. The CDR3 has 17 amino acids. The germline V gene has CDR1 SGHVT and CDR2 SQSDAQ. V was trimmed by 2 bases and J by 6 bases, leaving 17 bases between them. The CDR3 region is CASSLKERETINSPLHF. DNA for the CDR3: TGTGCCAGCAGCTTAAAGGAGAGGGAGACCATTAATTCACCCCTCCACTTT.